This TCR beta chain was captured by sequencing in a study of shared clonotypes between healthy human individuals (dated by TCRdb to 2019 to 2021). Background on the whole study: The cohort included a few men and a couple of women between 18 and 49 years of age. For each donor, three plates each were used for CD4 naive and CD4 memory, two plates were used for CD8 naive, and one plate was used for CD8 memory. To estimate repertoire size and how much clonotype sharing occurs between individuals, the study deeply sequenced the blood TCR repertoires of roughly 5 healthy adults. Different laboratories and diverse techniques were used to prepare libraries and sequence TCR repertoires, to increase sequencing depth and limit assay-specific biases. Between about 0.85 and 8.9 billion PBMCs per donor were obtained by leukapheresis.

Using the deep immunoSEQ assay, multiplex PCR amplified TCR CDR3 regions from genomic DNA. Extracted genomic DNA from each cell subset was spread evenly across all wells of several immunoSEQ 96-well plates, with each plate serving as a replicate. For sorted subsets, each replicate PCR was loaded with roughly 190 ng genomic DNA, equivalent to some 27,000 T cell genomes. Purified libraries were quantified with a Qubit 3.0 fluorometer, sized on a Bioanalyzer 2100, and re-quantified with the KAPA Library Quantification kit. Every immunoSEQ 96-well plate was sequenced on a dedicated single-read 150-cycle Illumina NextSeq 550 flow cell. Per the original workflow: Because the immunoSEQ output held only junctional sequences and lacked quality scores, the filtering could not match the filtering applied to full-length reads. Sequences were annotated with PyIR, a Python wrapper for IgBLAST v1.9, using IMGT germline references to assign V/J genes and CDR3. Reads were filtered out if the reads had weak V/J assignments (E-value above 1e-6), no CDR3, stop codons, out-of-frame junctions, or ambiguous translated residues. A V3J clonotype was defined by an identical inferred V gene, J gene, and CDR3 amino acid sequence. The percentage overlap between two repertoires was calculated by dividing the number of shared unique clonotypes by the size of the smaller repertoire. RTK rarefaction, the Chao1 estimator, and Recon v2.1 estimates of unobserved clonotypes were used to assess repertoire richness. Generation probabilities were computed with OLGA for all TCRbeta clonotypes obtained by the gDNA method from several donors. TCRdb took this table from immuneACCESS and kept in-frame rearrangements with V and J called. Such tables lack part of the clones; where checked against another copy, unresolved V genes explain under half of the gap, and the rest is unexplained. D and trimming come from the DNA, and the V and J calls and clone size come from that table. For this sample there are 2 million to 2.5 million clones; under 95% appear just once. The ten biggest clones cover about 0.39% of the sample.

The donors were healthy, HIV-negative adults who had no recently reported acute infections or vaccinations. Every donor was a Caucasian adult living in Nashville, Tennessee, USA. CD4+ T cells were enriched through magnetic negative selection, after which naive cells were positively selected on CD45RA and the remaining negative fraction served as the memory subset. Blood was collected by leukapheresis, and PBMCs were isolated by Ficoll-Histopaque density gradient centrifugation and then cryopreserved in liquid nitrogen vapor phase. Analytical flow cytometry was used to check the purity and quantity of every magnetically sorted T cell population. Genomic DNA was isolated from each sorted fraction and quantified by UV absorbance on a Nanodrop 2000c. Paper-wide results and their limitations: When a handful of donors were compared, the shared fraction of clonotypes was around 4.6% for naive CD4, 3% to 4% for naive CD8, more than 2% for memory CD4, and less than 0.5% for memory CD8. Pairwise subsampling indicated that sequencing depth was expected to affect the degree of clonotype sharing among donors. Sampling was restricted to blood, and TCR repertoires in tissue are likely to differ from TCR repertoires in blood. The small number of donors limited the genetic and exposure-history diversity represented. Incomplete sequencing was indicated by rarefaction of sorted-subset datasets, despite the large sequencing depth. Higher generation probabilities were observed for clonotypes shared by all four sorted-subset donors than for non-shared clonotypes. Naive subsets generally had larger estimated clonotype richness than memory subsets did.

This clone was seen a single time. It has no known antigen specificity. It has no much larger one-base neighbor in the sample; base qualities were not kept. The specimen was naive CD4+ T cells from PBMCs. The intended sense of this specimen's cell subset or site label: CD45RA+ positively selected. The source is a man between 18 and 29 years old in good health. Some clones in this sample may be carry-over from other donors' samples.

The DNA reads TGTGCCATCAGTGAGTCAACAGGGCCGAGCGAGCAGTACTTC. Translated, it gives CAISESTGPSEQYF. Recombination linked TRBV10-3 to TRBJ2-7, with TRBD1 tentatively as D gene (6 bases match). V lost 0 bases and J lost 6 bases; the stretch between them is 12 bases long. CDR1 ENHRY and CDR2 SYGVKD were looked up in the germline V gene. There are 14 amino acids in the CDR3, from cysteine to phenylalanine inclusive. Only CDR3 DNA remains: 42 bases, in frame from the first base.